This T cell receptor (beta chain) comes out of a study of cytomegalovirus exposure and HLA in healthy donors listed by TCRdb under 2017. Describing the broader study: A later analysis indicated that the 120 validation repertoires were generated on the platform also employed for the 650 to 850 repertoires of the first cohort. The study was designed to test whether signatures of past pathogen exposure could be identified by cataloging public T cell receptors. In addition to the first cohort of 650 to 750 subjects, a separate validation cohort of over 90 different subjects was used. To predict cytomegalovirus infection status, the study brought together high-throughput TCR immunosequencing, statistical association of individual TCRs with disease status, and machine learning.

Receptor libraries were prepared by the immunoSEQ multiplex PCR assay. As for how the authors treated the data: A statistical classification framework was built for diagnosing cytomegalovirus status from the catalog of TCR beta chain sequences. TCRdb obtained this table from immuneACCESS and retained in-frame rearrangements with V and J assigned. These tables miss some clones; where compared with another copy, unresolved V genes account for less than half of the shortfall, and the remainder is unexplained. That table is the source of V, J and clone size, and D and trimming were worked out from the DNA. This sample lists a few hundred thousand clones; approximately 88% were detected once. The top ten clonotypes cover roughly 0.96% of the sample. Summary of the overall study and its limitations: A later analysis lacked HLA typing for the validation cohort, so it scored co-occurrence in that cohort across all 110 or so repertoires. While some public TCRs were present in many individuals, most TCR sequences turned up only very rarely across donors. Subsequent analysis determined that TCRs grouped into clusters in the first cohort also showed a tendency toward co-occurrence across the roughly 120 validation repertoires, and approximately 94% of cluster scores exceeded 0. In both the original and validation cohorts, the classifier was reported to diagnose cytomegalovirus status with high specificity and sensitivity. In the study, 150 to 200 TCR beta chains were listed as associated with cytomegalovirus. According to the authors, the approach could potentially be generalized to other disease states and immunological phenotypes. A few of the identified cytomegalovirus-associated TCR beta chains were confirmed in vitro to be specific for cytomegalovirus antigens.

Separate from the roughly 650-subject first cohort, the validation cohort of roughly 120 subjects was the group to which the donors belonged. At the junction V is shortened by 4 bases and J by 4 bases; bases outside the gene matches: 8. Taken from the germline V gene (reference sequence), the CDR1 and CDR2 loops are SGHNT and YYREEE. From the cysteine through the phenylalanine, the CDR3 covers 15 amino acids. This entry keeps only the CDR3 DNA: 45 bases, framed from base 1. Note on this clone: No antigen is known for it. The record has no base qualities; no much larger clone is one base away.

The sample consisted of PBMCs. Here the chain combines TRBV5-4 and TRBJ2-1, with 7 bases in between that match TRBD1. The origin of this receptor is a man aged 25-40 years in good health and CMV-seronegative. The CDR3 protein: CASSAGTETYNEQFF. The nucleotide sequence is TGTGCCAGCAGCGCCGGGACAGAGACTTACAATGAGCAGTTCTTC.